This T cell receptor beta chain was captured in a study of OX40 agonist ivuxolimab in advanced cancers. Regarding the study in general: Ivuxolimab was a fully human IgG2 agonistic monoclonal antibody targeting the costimulatory receptor OX40 (CD134). Partial responses occurred in three dose-escalation patients: two with cutaneous melanoma and one with hepatocellular carcinoma. The point of sequencing TCRbeta in the periphery was to test whether ivuxolimab changed TCR sequence diversity and drove clonal T-cell expansion. The paper covers the monotherapy dose-escalation part of the phase I ivuxolimab trial, which included N of about 56 patients. In the dose-escalation cohort, approximately 82% of patients were male, and the mean age was approximately 55 years, with a range of roughly 23 to 85. Patients were allowed to have had prior anti-PD-1, anti-PD-L1 or anti-CTLA-4 therapy, and roughly 40% of the dose-escalation patients had previously received checkpoint inhibitors. Among the 50 to 55 dose-escalation patients, around 19 had hepatocellular carcinoma, approximately 15 melanoma, 9 renal cell carcinoma and 9 head and neck cancer. Intravenous ivuxolimab was administered to patients every 2 weeks at six dose levels: 0.01, 0.1, 0.3, 1.5, 3 and 10 mg/kg. Broader findings and caveats from the paper: Low levels of normalized T-cell clonal expansion were also seen in some nonresponding patients. At doses of 0.1 to 3.0 mg/kg, clonal expansion of both CD4+ and CD8+ T cells in blood was seen between baseline and week 6. The antigen specificity of the clonally expanded peripheral T cells was not determined. In the 0.1-3.0 mg/kg groups, partial responders were among the patients with the lowest normalized peripheral clonal expansion, particularly in CD8+ T cells. After ivuxolimab, expanded clones were on average more numerous among CD8+ T cells than among CD4+ T cells.

To sequence the TCRbeta CDR3 region, genomic DNA was isolated from the sorted cells. TCRbeta CDR3 regions were sequenced using the immunoSEQ Assay. Held by TCRdb, this immuneACCESS table contains in-frame sequences only and omits some clones. Under half of the omission traces to an unresolved V gene where checked; the cause of the rest is unknown. This sample is represented by about 55,000 clones; over 70% of them were singletons. The top ten hold roughly 4% of the sample. As concerns this clone: Its antigen is not yet known. Nothing much larger sits one base from this clone, and base qualities are not available.

Trimming removed 0 bases from V and 0 bases from J, leaving 7 bases between the germline ends. The CDR3 numbers 15 residues from cysteine through phenylalanine. This entry keeps only the CDR3 DNA: 45 bases, framed from base 1. The germline V gene gives CDR1 as SGDLS and CDR2 as YYNGEE. The trial excluded patients who had a history of autoimmune disease or were on systemic immunosuppression. Peripheral blood for TCR sequencing was collected from all dose cohorts at baseline, on cycle 4 day 1, and on cycle 7 day 1. The samples were drawn from a first-in-human, open-label, multicenter phase I dose-escalation trial of ivuxolimab. Adults with locally advanced or metastatic melanoma, renal cell carcinoma, hepatocellular carcinoma or head and neck squamous cell carcinoma were enrolled in the trial. Before TCR sequencing, CD4+ T cells and CD8+ T cells from peripheral blood were sorted into separate populations.

This receptor was obtained from an adult with an advanced solid tumor such as melanoma, head and neck, liver or kidney cancer. Recombination linked TRBV9 to TRBJ1-3; no D gene is confidently identified. Specimen: CD4+ or CD8+ T cells sorted from blood, collected in a trial of the OX40 agonist ivuxolimab. The encoded CDR3 is CASSVGGTSGNTIYF. The DNA sequence reads TGTGCCAGCAGCGTAGGTGGCACCTCTGGAAACACCATATATTTT.